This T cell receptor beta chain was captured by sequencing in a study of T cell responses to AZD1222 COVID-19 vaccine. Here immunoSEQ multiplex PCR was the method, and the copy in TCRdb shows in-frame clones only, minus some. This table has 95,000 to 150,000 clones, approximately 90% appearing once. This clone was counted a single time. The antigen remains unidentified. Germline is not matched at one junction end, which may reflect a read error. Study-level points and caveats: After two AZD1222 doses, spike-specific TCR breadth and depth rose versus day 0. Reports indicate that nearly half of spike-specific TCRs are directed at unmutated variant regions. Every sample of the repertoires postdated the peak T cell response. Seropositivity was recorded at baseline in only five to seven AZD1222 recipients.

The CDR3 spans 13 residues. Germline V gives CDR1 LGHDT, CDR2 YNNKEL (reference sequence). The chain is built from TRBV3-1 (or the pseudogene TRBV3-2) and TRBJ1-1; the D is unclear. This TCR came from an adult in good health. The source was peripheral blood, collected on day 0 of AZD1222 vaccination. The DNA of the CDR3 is TGTGCCAGCAGCCCCAGAGGGAACCCTGAAGCTTTCTTT. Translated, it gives CASSPRGNPEAFF.